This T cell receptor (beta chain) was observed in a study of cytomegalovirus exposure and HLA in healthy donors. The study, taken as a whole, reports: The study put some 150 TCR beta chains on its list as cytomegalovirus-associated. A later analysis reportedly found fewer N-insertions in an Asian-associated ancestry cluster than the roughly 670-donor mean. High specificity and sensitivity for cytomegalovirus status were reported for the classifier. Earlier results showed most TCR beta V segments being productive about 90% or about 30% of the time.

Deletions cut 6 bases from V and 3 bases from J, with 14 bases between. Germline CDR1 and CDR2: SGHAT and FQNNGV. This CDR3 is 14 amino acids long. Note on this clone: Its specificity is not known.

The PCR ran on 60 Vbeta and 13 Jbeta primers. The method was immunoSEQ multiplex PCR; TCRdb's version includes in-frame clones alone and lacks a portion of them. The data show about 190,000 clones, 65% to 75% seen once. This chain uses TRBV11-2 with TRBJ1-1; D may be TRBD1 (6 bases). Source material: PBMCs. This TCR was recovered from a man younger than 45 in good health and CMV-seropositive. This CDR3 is CASRPTGYDTEAFF. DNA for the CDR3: TGTGCCAGCAGACCTACAGGGTATGACACTGAAGCTTTCTTT. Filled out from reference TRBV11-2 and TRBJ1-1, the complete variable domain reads EAGVAQSPRYKIIEKRQSVAFWCNPISGHATLYWYQQILGQGPKLLIQFQNNGVVDDSQLPKDRFSAERLKGVDSTLKIQPAKLEDSAVYLCASRPTGYDTEAFFGQGTRLTVV.